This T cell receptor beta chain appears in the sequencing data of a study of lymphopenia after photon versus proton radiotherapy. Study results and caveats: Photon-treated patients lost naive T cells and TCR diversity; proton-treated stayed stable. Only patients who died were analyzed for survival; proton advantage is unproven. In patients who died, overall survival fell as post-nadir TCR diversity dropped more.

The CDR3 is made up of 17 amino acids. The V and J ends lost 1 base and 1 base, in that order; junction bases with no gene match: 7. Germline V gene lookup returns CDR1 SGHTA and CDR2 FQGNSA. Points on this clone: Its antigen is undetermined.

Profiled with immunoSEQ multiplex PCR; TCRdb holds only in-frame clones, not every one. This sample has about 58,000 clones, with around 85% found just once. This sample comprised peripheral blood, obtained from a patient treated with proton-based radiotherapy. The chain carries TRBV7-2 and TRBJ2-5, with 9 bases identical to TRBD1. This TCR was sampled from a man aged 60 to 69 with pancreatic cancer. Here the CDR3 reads CASSLVGTGLGQETQYF. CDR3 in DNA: TGTGCCAGCAGCTTAGTAGGGACAGGGCTGGGCCAAGAGACCCAGTACTTC.